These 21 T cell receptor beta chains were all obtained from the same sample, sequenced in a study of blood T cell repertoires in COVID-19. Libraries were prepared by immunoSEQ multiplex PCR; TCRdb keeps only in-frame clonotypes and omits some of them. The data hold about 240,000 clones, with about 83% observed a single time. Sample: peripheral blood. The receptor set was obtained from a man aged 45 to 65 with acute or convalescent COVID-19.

DNA of the CDR3: TGTGCCAGCACCCCGGGATACAGTGACTCTGGAAACACCATATATTTT. Translated, it gives CASTPGYSDSGNTIYF. The chain uses TRBV11-2 and TRBJ1-3; D is ambiguous. Germline V CDR1 and CDR2: SGHAT, FQNNGV. V was trimmed by 7 bases and J by 0 bases, leaving 16 bases between them. The CDR3 spans 16 residues. Using reference TRBV11-2 and TRBJ1-3 for the parts outside the CDR3, the full variable domain is EAGVAQSPRYKIIEKRQSVAFWCNPISGHATLYWYQQILGQGPKLLIQFQNNGVVDDSQLPKDRFSAERLKGVDSTLKIQPAKLEDSAVYLCASTPGYSDSGNTIYFGEGSWLTVV.

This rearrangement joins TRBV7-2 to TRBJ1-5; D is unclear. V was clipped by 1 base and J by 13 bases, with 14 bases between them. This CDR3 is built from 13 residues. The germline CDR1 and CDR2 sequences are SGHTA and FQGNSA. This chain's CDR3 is CASSLVLSSGQHF. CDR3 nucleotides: TGTGCCAGCAGCTTAGTCCTATCCTCGGGGCAGCATTTT. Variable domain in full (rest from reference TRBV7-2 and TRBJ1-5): GAGVSQSPSNKVTEKGKDVELRCDPISGHTALYWYRQSLGQGLEFLIYFQGNSAPDKSGLPSDRFSAERTGGSVSTLTIQRTQQEDSAVYLCASSLVLSSGQHFGDGTRLSIL.

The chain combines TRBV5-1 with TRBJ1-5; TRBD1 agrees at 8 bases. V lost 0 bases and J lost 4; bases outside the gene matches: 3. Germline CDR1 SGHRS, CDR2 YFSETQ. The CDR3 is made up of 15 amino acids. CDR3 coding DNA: TGCGCCAGCAGCTTGGCAGGGGGCGCGAATCAGCCCCAGCATTTT. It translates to CASSLAGGANQPQHF.

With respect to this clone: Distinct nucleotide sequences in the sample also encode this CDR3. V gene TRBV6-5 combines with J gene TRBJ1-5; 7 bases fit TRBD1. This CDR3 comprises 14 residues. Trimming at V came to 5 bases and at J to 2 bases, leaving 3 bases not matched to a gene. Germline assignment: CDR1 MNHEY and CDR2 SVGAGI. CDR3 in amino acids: CASSTGTGNQPQHF. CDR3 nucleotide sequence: TGTGCCAGCAGTACCGGGACAGGCAATCAGCCCCAGCATTTT.

The CDR3 is CASSPQSLARGADTQYF. DNA for the CDR3: TGCGCCAGCAGCCCCCAATCACTAGCGCGAGGCGCAGATACGCAGTATTTT. V is TRBV5-1 and J is TRBJ2-3, with 7 bases lining up with TRBD2. CDR1 and CDR2 (germline): SGHRS, YFSETQ. CDR3 length: 17 residues. With V trimmed by 4 bases and J by 4 bases, 15 bases remained unmatched.

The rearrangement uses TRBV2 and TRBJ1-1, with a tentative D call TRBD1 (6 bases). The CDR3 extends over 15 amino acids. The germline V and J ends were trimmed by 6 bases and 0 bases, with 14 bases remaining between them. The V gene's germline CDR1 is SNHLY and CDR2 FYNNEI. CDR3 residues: CASRRGDTMNTEAFF. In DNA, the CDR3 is TGTGCCAGCAGGCGGGGGGACACCATGAACACTGAAGCTTTCTTT.

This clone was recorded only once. The CDR3 reads CASSEDAGSSYEQYF. CDR3 coding DNA: TGCGCCAGCAGCGAGGATGCGGGGAGCTCCTACGAGCAGTACTTC. The V and J genes are TRBV5-1 and TRBJ2-7; D is perhaps TRBD2 (6 bases). This CDR3 is 15 amino acids long. Between the trimmed V and J ends, which lost 4 bases and 0 bases, there was a span of 14 bases. Germline V gene data show CDR1 as SGHRS and CDR2 as YFSETQ.

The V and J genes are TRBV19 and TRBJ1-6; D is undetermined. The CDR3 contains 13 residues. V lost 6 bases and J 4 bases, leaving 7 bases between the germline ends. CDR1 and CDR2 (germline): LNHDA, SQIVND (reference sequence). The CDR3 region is CASRRGYNSPLHF. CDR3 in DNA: TGTGCCAGTAGACGGGGATATAATTCACCCCTCCACTTT.

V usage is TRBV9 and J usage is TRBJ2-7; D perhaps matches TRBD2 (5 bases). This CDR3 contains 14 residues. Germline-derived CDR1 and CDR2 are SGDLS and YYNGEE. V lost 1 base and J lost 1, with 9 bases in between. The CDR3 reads CASSVMGGSYEQYF. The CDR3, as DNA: TGTGCCAGCAGCGTAATGGGCGGGTCCTACGAGCAGTACTTC. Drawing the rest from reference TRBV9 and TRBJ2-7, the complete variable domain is DSGVTQTPKHLITATGQRVTLRCSPRSGDLSVYWYQQSLDQGLQFLIQYYNGEERAKGNILERFSAQQFPDLHSELNLSSLELGDSALYFCASSVMGGSYEQYFGPGTRLTVT.

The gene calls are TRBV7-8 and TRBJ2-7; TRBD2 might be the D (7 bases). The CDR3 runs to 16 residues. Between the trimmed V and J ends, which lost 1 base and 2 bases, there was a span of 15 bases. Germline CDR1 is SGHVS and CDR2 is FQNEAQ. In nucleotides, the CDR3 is TGTGCCAGCAGCTTAGTAGGGGGAGGGCCAACCTACGAGCAGTACTTC. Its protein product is CASSLVGGGPTYEQYF.

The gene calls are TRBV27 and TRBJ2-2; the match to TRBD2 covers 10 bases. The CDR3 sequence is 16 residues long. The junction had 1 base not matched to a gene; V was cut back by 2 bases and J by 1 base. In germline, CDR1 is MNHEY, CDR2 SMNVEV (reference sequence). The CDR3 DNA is TGTGCCAGCAGTTTACCTAGCGGGGGGAACACCGGGGAGCTGTTTTTT. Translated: CASSLPSGGNTGELFF.

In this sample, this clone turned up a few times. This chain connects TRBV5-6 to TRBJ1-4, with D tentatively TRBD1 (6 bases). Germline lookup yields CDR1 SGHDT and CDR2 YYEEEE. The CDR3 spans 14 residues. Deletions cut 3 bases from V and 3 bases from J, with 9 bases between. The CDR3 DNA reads TGTGCCAGCAGCTCGACAGGCCCTAATGAAAAACTGTTTTTT. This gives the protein CASSSTGPNEKLFF. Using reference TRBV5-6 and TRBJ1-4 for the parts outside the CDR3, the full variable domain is DAGVTQSPTHLIKTRGQQVTLRCSPKSGHDTVSWYQQALGQGPQFIFQYYEEEERQRGNFPDRFSGHQFPNYSSELNVNALLLGDSALYLCASSSTGPNEKLFFGSGTQLSVL.

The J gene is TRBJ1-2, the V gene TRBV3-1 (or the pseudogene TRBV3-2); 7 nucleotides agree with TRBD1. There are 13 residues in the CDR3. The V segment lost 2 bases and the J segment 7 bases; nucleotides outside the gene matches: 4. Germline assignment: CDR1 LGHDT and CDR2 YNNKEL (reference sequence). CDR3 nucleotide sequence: TGTGCCAGCAGCCAACCCCACAGGGGTGGCTACACCTTC. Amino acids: CASSQPHRGGYTF.

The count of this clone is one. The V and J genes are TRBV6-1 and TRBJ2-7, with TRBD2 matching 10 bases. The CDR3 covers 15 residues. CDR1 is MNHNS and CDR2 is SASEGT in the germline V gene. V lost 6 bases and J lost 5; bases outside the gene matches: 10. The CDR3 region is CASSQPSGSRNEQYF. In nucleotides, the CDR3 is TGTGCCAGCAGCCAACCTAGCGGGAGTAGGAACGAGCAGTACTTC.

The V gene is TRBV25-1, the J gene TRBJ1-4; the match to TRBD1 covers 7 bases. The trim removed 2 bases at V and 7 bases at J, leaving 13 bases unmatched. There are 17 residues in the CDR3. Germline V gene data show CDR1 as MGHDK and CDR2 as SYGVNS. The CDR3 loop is CASSESVRQGLSEKLFF. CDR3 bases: TGTGCCAGCAGTGAAAGCGTCAGACAGGGCTTAAGTGAAAAACTGTTTTTT.

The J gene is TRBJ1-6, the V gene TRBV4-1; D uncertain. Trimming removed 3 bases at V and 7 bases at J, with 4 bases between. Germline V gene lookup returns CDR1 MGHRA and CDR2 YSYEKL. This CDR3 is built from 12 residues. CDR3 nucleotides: TGCGCCAGCAGCCATGTAAATTCACCCCTCCACTTT. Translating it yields CASSHVNSPLHF.

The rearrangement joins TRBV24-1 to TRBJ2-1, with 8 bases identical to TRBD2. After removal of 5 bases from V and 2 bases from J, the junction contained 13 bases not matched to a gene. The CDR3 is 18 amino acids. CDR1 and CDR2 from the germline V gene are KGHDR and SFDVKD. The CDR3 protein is CATSATPSGGLAYNEQFF. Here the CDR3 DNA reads TGTGCCACCAGTGCCACCCCCAGCGGGGGACTCGCCTACAATGAGCAGTTCTTC.

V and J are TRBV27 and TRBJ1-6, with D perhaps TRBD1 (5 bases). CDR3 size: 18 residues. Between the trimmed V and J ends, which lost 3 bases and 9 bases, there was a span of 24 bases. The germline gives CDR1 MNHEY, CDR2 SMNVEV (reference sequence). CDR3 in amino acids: CASSLAGLDQGLGSPLHF. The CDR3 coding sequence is TGTGCCAGCAGTTTGGCCGGGCTGGACCAGGGATTAGGTTCACCCCTCCACTTT.

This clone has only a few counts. This CDR3 is CASSSVYRDGNTEAFF. CDR3 in DNA: TGTGCCAGCAGCTCGGTTTACAGGGATGGGAACACTGAAGCTTTCTTT. The gene calls are TRBV7-2 and TRBJ1-1; perhaps TRBD1 as D (6 bases). The CDR3 totals 16 residues. Germline V gene sequence: CDR1 SGHTA, CDR2 FQGNSA. V was cut by 4 bases and J by 1 base, with 16 bases left in between.

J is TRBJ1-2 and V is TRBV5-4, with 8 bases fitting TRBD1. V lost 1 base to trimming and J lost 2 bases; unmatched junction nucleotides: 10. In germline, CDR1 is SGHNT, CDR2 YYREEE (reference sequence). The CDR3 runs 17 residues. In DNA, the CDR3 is TGTGCCAGCAGCTTGCCTCTGGACAGGGTGAGCAACTATGGCTACACCTTC. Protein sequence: CASSLPLDRVSNYGYTF.

CDR3 protein: CASSEGGPGPWETQYF. The DNA for the CDR3 is TGTGCCAGCAGTGAAGGGGGGCCTGGGCCCTGGGAGACCCAGTACTTC. This chain uses TRBV6-1 with TRBJ2-5; possibly TRBD1 for D (6 bases). Trimming took off 1 base at V and 5 bases at J, with 17 bases between the two ends. The CDR3 totals 16 residues. Per the germline V gene, CDR1 is MNHNS and CDR2 is SASEGT.